This T cell receptor (beta chain) was found in a study of metastatic and nonmetastatic thyroid tumors. There are a few counts of this clone. Germline assignment: CDR1 SNHLY and CDR2 FYNNEI. The CDR3 contains 12 residues. V lost 3 bases and J 11 bases, leaving 13 bases between the germline ends. TCRdb reanalyzed the PCR reads via MiXCR. Of 3,700 or so clones in the sample, roughly 37% are singletons; the top ten hold around a third. Treatment of any kind had been given to no patient before thyroid surgery. The receptor's source is a male donor with papillary thyroid cancer or a benign thyroid nodule (not recorded which). Some clones in this sample may be carry-over from other donors' samples. This chain uses TRBV2 with TRBJ1-2; D is possibly TRBD1 (5 bases). Sequencing was done on a sample of tumor tissue. This CDR3 reads CASSDGTLRYTF. In nucleotides, the CDR3 is TGTGCCAGCAGTGATGGGACCCTCAGGTACACCTTC.